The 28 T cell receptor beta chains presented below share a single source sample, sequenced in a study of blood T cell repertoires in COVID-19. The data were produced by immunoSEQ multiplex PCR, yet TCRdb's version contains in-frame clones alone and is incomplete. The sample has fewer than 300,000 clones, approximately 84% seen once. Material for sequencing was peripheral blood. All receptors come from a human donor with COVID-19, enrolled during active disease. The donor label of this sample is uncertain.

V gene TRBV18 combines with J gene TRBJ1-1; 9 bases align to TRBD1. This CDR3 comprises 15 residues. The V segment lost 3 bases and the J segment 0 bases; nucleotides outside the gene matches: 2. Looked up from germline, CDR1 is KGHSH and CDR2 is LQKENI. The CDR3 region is CASSPDRGLNTEAFF. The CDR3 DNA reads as TGTGCCAGCTCACCGGACAGGGGCCTGAACACTGAAGCTTTCTTT.

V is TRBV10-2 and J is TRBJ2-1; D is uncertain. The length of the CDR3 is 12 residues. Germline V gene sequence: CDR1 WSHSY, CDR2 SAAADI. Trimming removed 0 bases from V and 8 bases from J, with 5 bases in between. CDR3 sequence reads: CASSESADEQFF. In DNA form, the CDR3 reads TGCGCCAGCAGTGAGTCGGCGGATGAGCAGTTCTTC.

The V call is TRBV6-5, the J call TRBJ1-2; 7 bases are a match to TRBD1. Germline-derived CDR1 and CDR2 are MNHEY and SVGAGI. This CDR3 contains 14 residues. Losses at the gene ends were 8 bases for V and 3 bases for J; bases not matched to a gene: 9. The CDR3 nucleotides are TGTGCCAGCTACACCAGGGGGGTTGACTATGGCTACACCTTC. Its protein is CASYTRGVDYGYTF.

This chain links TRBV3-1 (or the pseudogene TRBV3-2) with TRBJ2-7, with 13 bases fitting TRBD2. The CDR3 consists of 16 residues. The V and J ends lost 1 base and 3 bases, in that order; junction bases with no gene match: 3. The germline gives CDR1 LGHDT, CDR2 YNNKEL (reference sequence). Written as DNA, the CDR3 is TGTGCCAGCAGCCAAGCCCGGACTAGCGGGAGCTACGAGCAGTACTTC. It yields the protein CASSQARTSGSYEQYF.

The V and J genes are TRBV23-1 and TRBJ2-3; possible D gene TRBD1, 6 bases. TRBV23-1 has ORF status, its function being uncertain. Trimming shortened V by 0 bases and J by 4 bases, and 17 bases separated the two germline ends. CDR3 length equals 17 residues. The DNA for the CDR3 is TGCGCCAGCAGTCAATCGGGGGCAGGGATGTTCGCAGATACGCAGTATTTT. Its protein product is CASSQSGAGMFADTQYF.

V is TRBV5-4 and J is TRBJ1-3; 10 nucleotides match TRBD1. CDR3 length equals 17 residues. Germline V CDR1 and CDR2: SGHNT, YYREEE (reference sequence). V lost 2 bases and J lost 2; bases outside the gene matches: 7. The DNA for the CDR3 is TGTGCCAGCAGCTTCCCGGGACAGGGGTTGGCTGGAAACACCATATATTTT. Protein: CASSFPGQGLAGNTIYF.

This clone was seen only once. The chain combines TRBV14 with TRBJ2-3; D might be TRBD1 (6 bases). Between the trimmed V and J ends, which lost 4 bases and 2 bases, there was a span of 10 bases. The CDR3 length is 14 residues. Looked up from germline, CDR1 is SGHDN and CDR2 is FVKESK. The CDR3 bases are TGTGCCAGCAGCCGGGACATCTTCACAGATACGCAGTATTTT. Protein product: CASSRDIFTDTQYF. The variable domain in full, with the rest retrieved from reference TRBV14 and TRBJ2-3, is EAGVTQFPSHSVIEKGQTVTLRCDPISGHDNLYWYRRVMGKEIKFLLHFVKESKQDESGMPNNRFLAERTGGTYSTLKVQPAELEDSGVYFCASSRDIFTDTQYFGPGTRLTVL.

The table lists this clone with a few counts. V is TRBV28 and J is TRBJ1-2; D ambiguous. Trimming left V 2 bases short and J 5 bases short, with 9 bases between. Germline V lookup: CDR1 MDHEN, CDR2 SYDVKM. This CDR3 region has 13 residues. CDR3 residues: CASSLHGEYGYTF. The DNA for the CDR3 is TGTGCCAGCAGTTTACACGGGGAATATGGCTACACCTTC.

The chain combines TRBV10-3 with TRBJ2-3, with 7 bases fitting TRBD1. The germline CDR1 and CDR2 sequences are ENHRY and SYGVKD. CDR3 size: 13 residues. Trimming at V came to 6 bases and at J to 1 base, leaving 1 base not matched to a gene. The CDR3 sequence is CAIRGTGTDTQYF. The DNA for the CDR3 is TGTGCCATCAGAGGGACAGGCACAGATACGCAGTATTTT.

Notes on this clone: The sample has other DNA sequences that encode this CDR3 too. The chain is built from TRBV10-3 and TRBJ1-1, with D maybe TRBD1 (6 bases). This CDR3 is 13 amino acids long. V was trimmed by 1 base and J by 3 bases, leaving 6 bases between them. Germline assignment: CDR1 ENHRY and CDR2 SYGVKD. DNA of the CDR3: TGTGCCATCAGTGAGTACAGGGACACTGAAGCTTTCTTT. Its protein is CAISEYRDTEAFF.

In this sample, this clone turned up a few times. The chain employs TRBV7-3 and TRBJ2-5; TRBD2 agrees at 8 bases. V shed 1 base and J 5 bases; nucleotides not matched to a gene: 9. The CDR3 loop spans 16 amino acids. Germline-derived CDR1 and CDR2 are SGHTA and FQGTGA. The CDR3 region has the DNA TGTGCCAGCAGCTTAAGCCGACGGGAGGGCCGGGAGACCCAGTACTTC. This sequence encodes CASSLSRREGRETQYF.

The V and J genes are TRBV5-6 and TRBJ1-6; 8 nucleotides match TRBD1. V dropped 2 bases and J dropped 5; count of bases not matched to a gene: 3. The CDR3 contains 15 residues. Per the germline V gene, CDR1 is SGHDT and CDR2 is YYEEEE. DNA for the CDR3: TGTGCCAGCAGCTTCGGGACAGGCGATAATTCACCCCTCCACTTT. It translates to CASSFGTGDNSPLHF.

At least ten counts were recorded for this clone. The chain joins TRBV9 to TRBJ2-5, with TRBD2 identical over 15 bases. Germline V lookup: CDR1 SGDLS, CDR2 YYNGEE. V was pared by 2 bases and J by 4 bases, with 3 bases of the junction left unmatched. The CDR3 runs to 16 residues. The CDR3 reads CASSVGLAGGGETQYF. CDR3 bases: TGTGCCAGCAGCGTCGGACTAGCGGGAGGGGGAGAGACCCAGTACTTC.

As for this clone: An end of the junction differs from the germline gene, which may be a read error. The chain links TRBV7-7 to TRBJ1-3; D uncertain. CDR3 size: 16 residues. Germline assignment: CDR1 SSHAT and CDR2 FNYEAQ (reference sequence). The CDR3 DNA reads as TGTGCTAGCAGCTTAGGGCCCGCGGGGTCTGGAAACACCATATATTTT. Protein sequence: CASSLGPAGSGNTIYF.

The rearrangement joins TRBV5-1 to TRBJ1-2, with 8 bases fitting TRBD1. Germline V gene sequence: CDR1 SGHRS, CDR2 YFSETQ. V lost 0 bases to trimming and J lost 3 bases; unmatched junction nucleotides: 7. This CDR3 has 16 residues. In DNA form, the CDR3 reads TGCGCCAGCAGCTTGGTTTTAGGCAGGGGGCACTATGGCTACACCTTC. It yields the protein CASSLVLGRGHYGYTF.

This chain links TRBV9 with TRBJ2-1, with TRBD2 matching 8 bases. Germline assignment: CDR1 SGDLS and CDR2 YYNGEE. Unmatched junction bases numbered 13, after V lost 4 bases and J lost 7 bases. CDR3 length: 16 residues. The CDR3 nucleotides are TGTGCCAGCAGCCCCCACAGCGGGAGTACGATGAATGAGCAGTTCTTC. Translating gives CASSPHSGSTMNEQFF.

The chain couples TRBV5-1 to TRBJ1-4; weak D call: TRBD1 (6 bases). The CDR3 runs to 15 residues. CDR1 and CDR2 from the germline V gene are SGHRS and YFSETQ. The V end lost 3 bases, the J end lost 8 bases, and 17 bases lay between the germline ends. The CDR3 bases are TGCGCCAGCAGCTCAGGACAGTCGCCGGGGGAAAAACTGTTTTTT. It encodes CASSSGQSPGEKLFF.

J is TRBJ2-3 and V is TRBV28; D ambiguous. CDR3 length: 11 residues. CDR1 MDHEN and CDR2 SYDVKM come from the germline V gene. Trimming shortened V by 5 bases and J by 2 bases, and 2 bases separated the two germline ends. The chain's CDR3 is CASSLTDTQYF. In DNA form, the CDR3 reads TGTGCCAGCAGTCTCACAGATACGCAGTATTTT.

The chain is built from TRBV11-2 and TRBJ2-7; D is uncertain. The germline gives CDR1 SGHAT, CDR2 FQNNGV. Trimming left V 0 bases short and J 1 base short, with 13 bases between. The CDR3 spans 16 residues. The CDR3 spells CASSLDLGAGSYEQYF. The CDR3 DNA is TGTGCCAGCAGCTTAGATCTTGGTGCAGGATCCTACGAGCAGTACTTC.

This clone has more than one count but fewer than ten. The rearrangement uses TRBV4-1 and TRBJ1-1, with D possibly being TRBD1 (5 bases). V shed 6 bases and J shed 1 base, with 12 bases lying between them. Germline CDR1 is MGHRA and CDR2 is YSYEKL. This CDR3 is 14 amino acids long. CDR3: CASRLAQANTEAFF. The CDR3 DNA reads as TGCGCCAGCAGACTCGCACAGGCGAACACTGAAGCTTTCTTT.

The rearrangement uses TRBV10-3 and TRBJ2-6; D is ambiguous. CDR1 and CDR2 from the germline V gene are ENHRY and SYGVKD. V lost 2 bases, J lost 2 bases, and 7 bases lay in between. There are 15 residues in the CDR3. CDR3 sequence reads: CAISEPGAGANVLTF. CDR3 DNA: TGTGCCATCAGTGAGCCAGGCGCTGGGGCCAACGTCCTGACTTTC.

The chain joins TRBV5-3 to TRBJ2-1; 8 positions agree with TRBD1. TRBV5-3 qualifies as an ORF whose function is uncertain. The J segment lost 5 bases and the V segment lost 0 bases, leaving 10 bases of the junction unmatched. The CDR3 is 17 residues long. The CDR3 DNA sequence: TGTGCCAGAAGCTTGGCCGAGAGTCAGGGGGCGGACAATGAGCAGTTCTTC. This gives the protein CARSLAESQGADNEQFF.

This chain's CDR3 is CAIGSGTGSTGELFF. The CDR3 DNA reads as TGTGCCATAGGATCGGGGACCGGGAGCACCGGGGAGCTGTTTTTT. This chain links TRBV10-3 with TRBJ2-2; D possibly corresponds to TRBD2 (6 bases). This CDR3 spans 15 amino acids. Germline V gives CDR1 ENHRY, CDR2 SYGVKD. V was clipped by 9 bases and J by 4 bases, with 18 bases between them.

The CDR3 protein is CATSRAGSGNTIYF. CDR3 DNA sequence: TGTGCCACCAGCAGAGCAGGCTCTGGAAACACCATATATTTT. The chain combines TRBV15 with TRBJ1-3; D not certain. Trimming shortened V by 1 base and J by 0 bases, and 4 bases separated the two germline ends. The length of the CDR3 is 14 residues. Germline V gene lookup returns CDR1 LNHNV and CDR2 YYDKDF (reference sequence).

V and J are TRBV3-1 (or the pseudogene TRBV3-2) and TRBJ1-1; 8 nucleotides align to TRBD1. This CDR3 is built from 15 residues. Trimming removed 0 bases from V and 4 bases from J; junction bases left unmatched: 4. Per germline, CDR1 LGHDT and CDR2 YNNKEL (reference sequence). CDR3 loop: CASSQDPQGGTEAFF. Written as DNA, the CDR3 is TGTGCCAGCAGCCAAGACCCACAGGGGGGCACTGAAGCTTTCTTT.

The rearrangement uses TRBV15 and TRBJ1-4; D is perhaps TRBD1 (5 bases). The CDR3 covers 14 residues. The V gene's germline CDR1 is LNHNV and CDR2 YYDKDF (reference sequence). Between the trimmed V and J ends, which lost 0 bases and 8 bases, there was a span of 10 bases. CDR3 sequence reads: CATSRDRRGEKLFF. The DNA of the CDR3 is TGTGCCACCAGCAGAGATCGACGGGGGGAAAAACTGTTTTTT.

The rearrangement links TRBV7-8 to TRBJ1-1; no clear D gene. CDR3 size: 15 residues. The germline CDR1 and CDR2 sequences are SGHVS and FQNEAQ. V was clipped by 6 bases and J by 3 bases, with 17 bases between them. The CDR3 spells CASSWLIGGDTEAFF. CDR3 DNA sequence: TGTGCCAGCAGTTGGCTAATTGGCGGAGACACTGAAGCTTTCTTT.

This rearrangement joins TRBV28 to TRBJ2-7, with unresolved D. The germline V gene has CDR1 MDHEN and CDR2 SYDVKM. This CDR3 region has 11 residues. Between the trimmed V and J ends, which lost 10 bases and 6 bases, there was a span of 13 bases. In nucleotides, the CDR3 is TGTGCCACCCAGACCCTAGTCGAGCAGTACTTC. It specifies CATQTLVEQYF.